This entry lists 13 T cell receptor beta chains sequenced from one sample in a study of a mutant IDH1 vaccine in newly diagnosed glioma (dated by TCRdb to the early 2020s). Libraries were built with the immunoSEQ multiplex PCR assay. TCRdb limited this immuneACCESS table to in-frame rearrangements with V and J called. A share of clones is missing; checked studies link under half to unresolved V genes, and the rest is unexplained. The sample has about 38,000 clones on record, about 84% of them singletons. The top ten constitute roughly 5.5% of the sample. In the paper's terms, the time point label means: week 5, during vaccination. Each vaccine dose, consisting of 300 ug of a 20-mer mutant IDH1 peptide in Montanide, was administered subcutaneously with topical imiquimod. No antigen has been identified for these receptors. This material consisted of PBMCs, taken from a glioma patient whose treatment included an IDH1 peptide vaccine. These receptors were collected from a man aged 40-49 years with glioma.

In this sample, this clone turned up once. The chain joins TRBV27 to TRBJ2-7; 9 bases match TRBD1. This CDR3 has 13 residues. V shed 8 bases, J shed 4 bases, and the junction held 6 bases outside the gene matches. Germline CDR1 MNHEY, CDR2 SMNVEV (reference sequence). As DNA, the CDR3 is TGTGCCAGCGGACAGGGGCCCTATTACGAGCAGTACTTC. Translating gives CASGQGPYYEQYF.

V is TRBV2 and J is TRBJ1-4; D may be TRBD1 (6 bases). Between the trimmed V and J ends, which lost 6 bases and 7 bases, there was a span of 21 bases. The germline gives CDR1 SNHLY, CDR2 FYNNEI. This CDR3 contains 16 residues. The CDR3 spells CASRSRQASRGEKLFF. CDR3 nucleotides: TGTGCCAGCAGAAGTAGACAGGCCTCCAGGGGTGAAAAACTGTTTTTT.

Only a few counts were recorded for this clone. CDR3 bases: TGCGCCAGCAGAAGAGGACAGGGGAATCAGCCCCAGCATTTT. Translated: CASRRGQGNQPQHF. The chain couples TRBV10-2 to TRBJ1-5; TRBD1 aligns across 9 bases. Germline V gene lookup returns CDR1 WSHSY and CDR2 SAAADI. The V and J ends lost 6 bases and 4 bases, in that order; junction bases with no gene match: 4. The CDR3 is 14 residues long.

The CDR3 DNA sequence: TGTGCCAGCAGGCCGAGGGGAAATAGATATGGCTACACCTTC. This codes for CASRPRGNRYGYTF. The rearrangement joins TRBV25-1 to TRBJ1-2; tentatively, D is TRBD1 (5 bases). V lost 6 bases, J lost 5 bases, and 16 bases lay in between. Per the germline V gene, CDR1 is MGHDK and CDR2 is SYGVNS. The CDR3 consists of 14 residues.

The chain recombines TRBV4-1 with TRBJ1-1, with D perhaps matching TRBD1 (5 bases). The CDR3 loop spans 17 amino acids. Trimming stripped 0 bases from V and 10 bases from J, with 24 bases between. The germline gives CDR1 MGHRA, CDR2 YSYEKL. The CDR3 DNA is TGCGCCAGCAGCCAAGATGGGGCGTCTAGGCGGGTAGGGGTAGCTTTCTTT. Translation: CASSQDGASRRVGVAFF.

This chain connects TRBV5-6 to TRBJ2-7, with D possibly TRBD2 on 6 matching bases. The CDR3 is 12 amino acids. V was shortened by 5 bases and J by 4 bases, with 10 bases between the two germline ends. CDR1 and CDR2 (germline): SGHDT, YYEEEE. CDR3 sequence (DNA): TGTGCCAGCAGTTCGGGGGTGTACGAGCAGTACTTC. Protein: CASSSGVYEQYF. The full variable domain, rest sourced from reference TRBV5-6 and TRBJ2-7, is DAGVTQSPTHLIKTRGQQVTLRCSPKSGHDTVSWYQQALGQGPQFIFQYYEEEERQRGNFPDRFSGHQFPNYSSELNVNALLLGDSALYLCASSSGVYEQYFGPGTRLTVT.

The chain combines TRBV5-1 with TRBJ2-5, with D unresolved. The CDR3 has 14 residues. The germline gives CDR1 SGHRS, CDR2 YFSETQ. V was cut by 4 bases and J by 3 bases, with 13 bases left in between. The CDR3 nucleotides are TGCGCCAGCAGCCCATCGTGGGTGGAAGAGACCCAGTACTTC. Amino acid sequence: CASSPSWVEETQYF.

The CDR3 here is CASSEGQDRDDGYTF. CDR3 nucleotides: TGTGCCAGCAGTGAAGGCCAGGACAGGGATGATGGCTACACCTTC. The chain joins TRBV6-1 to TRBJ1-2; 8 positions match TRBD1. V dropped 1 base and J dropped 6; count of bases not matched to a gene: 7. Per germline, CDR1 MNHNS and CDR2 SASEGT. The CDR3 runs 15 residues.

The CDR3, as DNA: TGTGCCAGCAGTTACTCGATAAGGAGAATAGAGACCCAGTACTTC. Its translation: CASSYSIRRIETQYF. This chain uses TRBV6-5 with TRBJ2-5; D is unresolved. Germline V gene sequence: CDR1 MNHEY, CDR2 SVGAGI. The CDR3 has 15 residues. Between the trimmed V and J ends, which lost 0 bases and 4 bases, there was a span of 12 bases.

V and J are TRBV5-1 and TRBJ1-1; D is uncertain. This CDR3 is built from 13 residues. Germline V gene data show CDR1 as SGHRS and CDR2 as YFSETQ. The ends were cut back, 2 bases at V and 4 bases at J, with 9 bases in the middle. This CDR3 reads CASSFRVSTEAFF. The CDR3 DNA follows: TGCGCCAGCAGCTTCCGGGTTTCCACTGAAGCTTTCTTT.

The chain employs TRBV29-1 and TRBJ2-3, with TRBD1 matching 8 bases. The germline V gene encodes CDR1 SQVTM and CDR2 ANQGSEA. The CDR3 extends over 16 amino acids. The V gene end was trimmed by 4 bases and the J gene end by 4 bases; junction bases not matched to a gene: 13. CDR3 DNA sequence: TGCAGCGTTGGGACAGGGAGAAGAGGAGCGGCAGATACGCAGTATTTT. Amino acid sequence: CSVGTGRRGAADTQYF.

The V call is TRBV19, the J call TRBJ2-3; 8 bases are a match to TRBD2. Unmatched junction bases numbered 9, after V lost 4 bases and J lost 6 bases. Germline CDR1 reads LNHDA; CDR2 reads SQIVND (reference sequence). The CDR3 loop spans 15 amino acids. As DNA, the CDR3 is TGTGCCAGTAGTAGGAGACTAGCGCAGACGGATACGCAGTATTTT. It codes for CASSRRLAQTDTQYF.

The chain's CDR3 is CAIQGASTEAFF. The DNA of the CDR3 is TGTGCCATCCAGGGGGCTTCCACTGAAGCTTTCTTT. The chain couples TRBV10-3 to TRBJ1-1; 8 nucleotides match TRBD1. With V trimmed by 8 bases and J by 4 bases, 3 bases remained unmatched. The CDR3 length is 12 residues. The V gene's germline CDR1 is ENHRY and CDR2 SYGVKD.